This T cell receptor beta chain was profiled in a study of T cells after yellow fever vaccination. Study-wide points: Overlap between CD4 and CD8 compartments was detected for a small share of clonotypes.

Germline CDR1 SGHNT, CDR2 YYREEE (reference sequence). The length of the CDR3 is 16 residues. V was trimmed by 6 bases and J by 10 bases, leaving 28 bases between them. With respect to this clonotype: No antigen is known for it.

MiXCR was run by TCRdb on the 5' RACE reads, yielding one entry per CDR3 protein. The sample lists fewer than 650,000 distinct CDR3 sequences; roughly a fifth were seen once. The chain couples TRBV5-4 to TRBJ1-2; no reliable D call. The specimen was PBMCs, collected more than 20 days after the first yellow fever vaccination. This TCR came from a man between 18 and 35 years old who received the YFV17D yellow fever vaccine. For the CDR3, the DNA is TGTGCCAGCACCGGAAGGGCTGCGGGAAGCCCTACTCTCTACACCTTC. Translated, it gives CASTGRAAGSPTLYTF.